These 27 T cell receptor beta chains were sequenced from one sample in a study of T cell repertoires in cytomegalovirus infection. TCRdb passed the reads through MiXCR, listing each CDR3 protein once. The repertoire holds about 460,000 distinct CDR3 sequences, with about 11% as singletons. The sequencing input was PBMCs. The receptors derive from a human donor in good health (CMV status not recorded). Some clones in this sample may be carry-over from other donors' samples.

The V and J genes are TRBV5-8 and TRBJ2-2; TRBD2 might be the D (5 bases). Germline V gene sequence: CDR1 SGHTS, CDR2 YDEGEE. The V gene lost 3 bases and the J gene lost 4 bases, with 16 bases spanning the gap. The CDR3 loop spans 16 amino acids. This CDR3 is CASSSTGSLGTGELFF. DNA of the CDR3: TGTGCCAGCAGCTCCACGGGAAGCCTGGGCACCGGGGAGCTGTTTTTT.

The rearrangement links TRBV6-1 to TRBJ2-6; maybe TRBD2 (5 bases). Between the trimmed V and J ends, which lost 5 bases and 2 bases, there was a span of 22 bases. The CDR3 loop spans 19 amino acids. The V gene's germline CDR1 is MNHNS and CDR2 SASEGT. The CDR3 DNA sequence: TGTGCCAGCAGTTACGCCCTCCGGAGGTTCGCCCCTGGGGCCAACGTCCTGACTTTC. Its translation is CASSYALRRFAPGANVLTF.

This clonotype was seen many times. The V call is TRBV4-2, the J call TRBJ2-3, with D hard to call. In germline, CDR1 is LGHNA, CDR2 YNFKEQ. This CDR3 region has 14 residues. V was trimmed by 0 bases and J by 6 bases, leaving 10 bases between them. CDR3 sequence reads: CASSQDGSIDTQYF. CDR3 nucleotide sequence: TGTGCCAGCAGCCAAGATGGCTCGATCGATACGCAGTATTTT.

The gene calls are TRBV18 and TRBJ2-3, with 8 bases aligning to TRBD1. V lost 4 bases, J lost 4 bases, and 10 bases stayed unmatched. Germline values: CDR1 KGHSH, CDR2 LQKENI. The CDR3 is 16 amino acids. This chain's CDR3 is CASSLRQGSMADTQYF. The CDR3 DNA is TGTGCCAGCTCACTCCGACAGGGGTCTATGGCAGATACGCAGTATTTT.

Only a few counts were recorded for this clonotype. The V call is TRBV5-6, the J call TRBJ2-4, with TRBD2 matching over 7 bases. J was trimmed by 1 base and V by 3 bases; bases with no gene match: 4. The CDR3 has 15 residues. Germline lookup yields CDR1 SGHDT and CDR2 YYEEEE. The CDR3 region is CASSSTGRAKNIQYF. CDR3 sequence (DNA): TGTGCCAGCAGCTCGACCGGGAGGGCCAAAAACATTCAGTACTTC.

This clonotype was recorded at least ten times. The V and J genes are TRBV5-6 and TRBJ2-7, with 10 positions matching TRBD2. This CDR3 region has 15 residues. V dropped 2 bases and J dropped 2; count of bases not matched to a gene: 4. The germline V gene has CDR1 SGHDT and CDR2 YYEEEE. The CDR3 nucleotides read TGTGCCAGCAGCTTTCCAGCGGGGGGGACCTACGAGCAGTACTTC. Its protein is CASSFPAGGTYEQYF.

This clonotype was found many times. CDR3 sequence (DNA): TGTGCCAGCAGCTTAAACAGGGCTACTGAAGCTTTCTTT. This translates into CASSLNRATEAFF. The chain employs TRBV7-8 and TRBJ1-1; possible D gene TRBD1, 6 bases. Trimming stripped 2 bases from V and 5 bases from J, with 9 bases between. Germline V gene lookup returns CDR1 SGHVS and CDR2 FQNEAQ. This CDR3 region has 13 residues.

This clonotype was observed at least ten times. In DNA, the CDR3 is TGCAGCGTTGAAACCGGACAGGGGGCCCTCTACGAGCAGTACTTC. It translates to CSVETGQGALYEQYF. V gene TRBV29-1 combines with J gene TRBJ2-7; 11 positions match TRBD1. Trimming took 2 bases from V and 3 from J; bases not matched to a gene: 6. There are 15 residues in the CDR3. CDR1 and CDR2 (germline): SQVTM, ANQGSEA.

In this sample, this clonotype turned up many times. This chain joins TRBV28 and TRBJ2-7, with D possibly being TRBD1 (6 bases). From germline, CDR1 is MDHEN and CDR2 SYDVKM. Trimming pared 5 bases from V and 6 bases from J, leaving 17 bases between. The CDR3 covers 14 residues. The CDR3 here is CASSPAPRGREQYF. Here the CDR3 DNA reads TGTGCCAGCAGTCCCGCCCCCAGGGGCCGCGAGCAGTACTTC.

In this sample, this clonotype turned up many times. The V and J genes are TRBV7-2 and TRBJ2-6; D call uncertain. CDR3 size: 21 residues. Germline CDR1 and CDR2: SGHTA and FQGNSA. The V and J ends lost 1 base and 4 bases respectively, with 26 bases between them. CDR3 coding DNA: TGTGCCAGCAGCTTAGGCGTTAGGTCAGCGAACGCTGGCTGGGGGGCCAACGTCCTGACTTTC. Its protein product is CASSLGVRSANAGWGANVLTF.

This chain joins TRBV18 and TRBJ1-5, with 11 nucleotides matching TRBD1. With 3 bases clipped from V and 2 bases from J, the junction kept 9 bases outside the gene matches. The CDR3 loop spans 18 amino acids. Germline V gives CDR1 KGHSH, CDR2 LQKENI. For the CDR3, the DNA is TGTGCCAGCTCACCTCCGGGACAGGGGGTTATACGCAATCAGCCCCAGCATTTT. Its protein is CASSPPGQGVIRNQPQHF.

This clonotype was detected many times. CDR3 in amino acids: CASSLGGDNVEAFF. In DNA, the CDR3 is TGTGCCAGCAGTTTAGGGGGGGACAACGTTGAAGCTTTCTTT. This sequence joins TRBV28 and TRBJ1-1, with D tentatively TRBD1 (6 bases). V lost 2 bases and J 7 bases, leaving 14 bases between the germline ends. Germline V lookup: CDR1 MDHEN, CDR2 SYDVKM. The CDR3 length is 14 residues.

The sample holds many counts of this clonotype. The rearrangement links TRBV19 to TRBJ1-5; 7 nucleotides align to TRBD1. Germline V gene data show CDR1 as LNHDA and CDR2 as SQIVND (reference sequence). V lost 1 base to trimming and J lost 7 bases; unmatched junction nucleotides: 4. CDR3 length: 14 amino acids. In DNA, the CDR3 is TGTGCCAGTAGTATAGGAGGGGGCAGACAGCCCCAGCATTTT. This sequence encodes CASSIGGGRQPQHF.

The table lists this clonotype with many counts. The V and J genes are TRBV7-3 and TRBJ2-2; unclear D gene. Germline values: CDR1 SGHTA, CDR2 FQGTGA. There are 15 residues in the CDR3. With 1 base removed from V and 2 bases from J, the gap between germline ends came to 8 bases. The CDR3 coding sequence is TGTGCCAGCAGCTTAATGGGGATCAACACCGGGGAGCTGTTTTTT. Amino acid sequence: CASSLMGINTGELFF.

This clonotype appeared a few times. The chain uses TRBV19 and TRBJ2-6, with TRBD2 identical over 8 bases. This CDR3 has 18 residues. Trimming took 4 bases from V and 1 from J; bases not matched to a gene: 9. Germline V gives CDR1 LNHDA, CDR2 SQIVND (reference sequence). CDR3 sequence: CASSTPAGGASGANVLTF. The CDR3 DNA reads TGTGCCAGTAGTACTCCGGCGGGGGGCGCATCTGGGGCCAACGTCCTGACTTTC.

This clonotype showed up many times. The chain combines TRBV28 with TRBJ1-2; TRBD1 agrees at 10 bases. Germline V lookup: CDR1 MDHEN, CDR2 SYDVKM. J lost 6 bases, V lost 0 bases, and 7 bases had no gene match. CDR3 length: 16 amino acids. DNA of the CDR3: TGTGCCAGCAGTTTATGGGTGACAGGGGGCCCTCATGGCTACACCTTC. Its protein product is CASSLWVTGGPHGYTF.

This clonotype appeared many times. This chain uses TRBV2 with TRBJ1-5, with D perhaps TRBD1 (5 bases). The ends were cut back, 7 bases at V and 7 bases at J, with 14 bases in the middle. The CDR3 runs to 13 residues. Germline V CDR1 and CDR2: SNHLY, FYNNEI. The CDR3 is CASTFGGVQPQHF. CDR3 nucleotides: TGTGCCAGCACCTTCGGAGGGGTACAGCCCCAGCATTTT.

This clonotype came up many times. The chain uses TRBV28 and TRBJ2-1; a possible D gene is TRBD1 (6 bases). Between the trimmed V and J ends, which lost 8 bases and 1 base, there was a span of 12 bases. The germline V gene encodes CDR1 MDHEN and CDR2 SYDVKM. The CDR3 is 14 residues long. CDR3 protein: CASLQGKSYNEQFF. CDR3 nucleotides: TGTGCCAGCTTACAGGGAAAGTCCTACAATGAGCAGTTCTTC.

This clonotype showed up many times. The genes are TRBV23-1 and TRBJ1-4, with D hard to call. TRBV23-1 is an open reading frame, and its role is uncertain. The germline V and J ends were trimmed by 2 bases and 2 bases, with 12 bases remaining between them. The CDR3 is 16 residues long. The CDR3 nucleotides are TGCGCCAGCAGTCAAGCACAGTGTCCGACTAATGAAAAACTGTTTTTT. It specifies CASSQAQCPTNEKLFF.

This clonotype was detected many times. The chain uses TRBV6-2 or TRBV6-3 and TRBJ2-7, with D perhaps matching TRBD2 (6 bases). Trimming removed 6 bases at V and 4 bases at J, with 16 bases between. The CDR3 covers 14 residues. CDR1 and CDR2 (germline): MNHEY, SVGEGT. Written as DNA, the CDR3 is TGTGCCAGCAGCTCCCCGGGGGTTCGATACGAGCAGTACTTC. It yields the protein CASSSPGVRYEQYF.

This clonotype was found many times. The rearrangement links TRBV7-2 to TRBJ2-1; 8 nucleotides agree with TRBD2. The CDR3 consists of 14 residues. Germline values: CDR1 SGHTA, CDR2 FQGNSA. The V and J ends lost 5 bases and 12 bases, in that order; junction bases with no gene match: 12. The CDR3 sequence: CASSIPGLEWVQFF. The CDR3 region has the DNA TGTGCCAGCAGCATCCCGGGACTAGAATGGGTGCAGTTCTTC.

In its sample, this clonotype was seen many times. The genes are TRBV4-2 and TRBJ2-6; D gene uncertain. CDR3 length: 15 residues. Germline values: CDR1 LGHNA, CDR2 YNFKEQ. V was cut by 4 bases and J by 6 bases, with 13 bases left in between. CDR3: CASSPNVDEANVLTF. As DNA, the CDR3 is TGTGCCAGCAGCCCTAACGTGGACGAGGCCAACGTCCTGACTTTC.

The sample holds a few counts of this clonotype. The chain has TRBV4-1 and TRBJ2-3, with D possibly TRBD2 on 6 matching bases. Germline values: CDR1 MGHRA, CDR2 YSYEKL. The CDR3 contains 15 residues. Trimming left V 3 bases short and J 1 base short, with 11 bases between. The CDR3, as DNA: TGCGCCAGCAGCCAGTCGGGACTTCGCACAGATACGCAGTATTTT. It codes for CASSQSGLRTDTQYF.

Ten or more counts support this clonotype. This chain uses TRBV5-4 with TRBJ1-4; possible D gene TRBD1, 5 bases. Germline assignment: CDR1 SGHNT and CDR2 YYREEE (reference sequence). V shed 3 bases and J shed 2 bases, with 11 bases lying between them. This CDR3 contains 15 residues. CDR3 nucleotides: TGTGCCAGCAGCTCGGGGGGTTCTACTAATGAAAAACTGTTTTTT. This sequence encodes CASSSGGSTNEKLFF.

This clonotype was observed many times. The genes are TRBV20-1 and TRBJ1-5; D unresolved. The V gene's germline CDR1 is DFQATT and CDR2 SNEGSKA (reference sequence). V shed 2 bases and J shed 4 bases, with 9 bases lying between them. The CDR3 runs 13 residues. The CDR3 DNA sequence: TGCAGTGCTAGACGTAGGGTTAATCAGCCCCAGCATTTT. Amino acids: CSARRRVNQPQHF.

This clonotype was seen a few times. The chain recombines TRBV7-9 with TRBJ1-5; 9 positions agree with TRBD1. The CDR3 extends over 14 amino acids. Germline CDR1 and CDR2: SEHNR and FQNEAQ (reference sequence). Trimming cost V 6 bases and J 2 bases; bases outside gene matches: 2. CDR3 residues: CASRGTGRNQPQHF. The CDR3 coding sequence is TGTGCCAGCAGGGGGACAGGGCGCAATCAGCCCCAGCATTTT.

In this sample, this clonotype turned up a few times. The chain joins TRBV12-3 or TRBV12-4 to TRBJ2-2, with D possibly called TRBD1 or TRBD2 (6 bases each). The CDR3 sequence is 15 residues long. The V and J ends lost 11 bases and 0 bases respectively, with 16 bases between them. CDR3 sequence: CACRIGGTNTGELFF. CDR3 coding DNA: TGTGCCTGCCGAATAGGGGGGACGAACACCGGGGAGCTGTTTTTT.